The next 24 T cell receptor beta chains were all read from a single sample in a study of early T cells in non-severe SARS-CoV-2 infection (dated by TCRdb to the early 2020s). Libraries were made using 5' RACE. Sequencing relied on a NextSeq 500. The raw public reads went through TCRdb reprocessing: fastp at Q25, MiXCR clone calling, in-frame beta chains kept. Rows matching on CDR3 protein sequence are summarized as one entry with the most common DNA and genes. The sample table contains 70,000 to 85,000 distinct CDR3 sequences; only one count was recorded for 9% to 15% of them. Just over 6.5% of the sample goes to the ten largest clones. Sequenced input: whole blood. The receptors were gathered from an adult who was a healthcare worker with PCR-confirmed SARS-CoV-2 infection or an uninfected control (not recorded which).

This clonotype was observed a handful of times. The CDR3, as DNA: TGTGCCAGCCGTGAACAGGGGTTCACTGAAGCTTTCTTT. Protein: CASREQGFTEAFF. The V gene is TRBV18, the J gene TRBJ1-1; 7 nucleotides align to TRBD1. Germline lookup yields CDR1 KGHSH and CDR2 LQKENI. J gave up 4 bases and V 8 bases, and 7 bases lay outside the gene matches. This CDR3 comprises 13 residues.

This clonotype occurred many times. The chain recombines TRBV9 with TRBJ2-2, with 9 bases lining up with TRBD2. CDR1 is SGDLS, CDR2 YYNGEE, per germline. The CDR3 is 19 residues long. The J segment lost 1 base and the V segment lost 0 bases, leaving 10 bases of the junction unmatched. The CDR3 reads CASSVEAGGPIMNTGELFF. The CDR3 DNA reads TGTGCCAGCAGCGTAGAAGCGGGAGGCCCTATTATGAACACCGGGGAGCTGTTTTTT.

The chain is built from TRBV5-6 and TRBJ2-4, with D uncertain. The CDR3 has 15 amino acids. Germline V gene data show CDR1 as SGHDT and CDR2 as YYEEEE. V lost 0 bases to trimming and J lost 5 bases, with 12 bases between them. This CDR3 reads CASSLVEASENIQYF. The CDR3 coding sequence is TGTGCCAGCAGCTTGGTCGAGGCCAGCGAAAACATTCAGTACTTC.

In its sample, this clonotype was seen a few times. The chain combines TRBV5-1 with TRBJ2-3; 10 bases map to TRBD2. The trim removed 0 bases at V and 1 base at J, leaving 8 bases unmatched. The CDR3 runs to 18 residues. The germline CDR1 and CDR2 sequences are SGHRS and YFSETQ. The CDR3 DNA is TGCGCCAGCAGCTTGGCGAGCGGGAGGGCCCTCGGCACAGATACGCAGTATTTT. Translating gives CASSLASGRALGTDTQYF.

This clonotype has only a few counts. V is TRBV6-1 and J is TRBJ2-7, with unresolved D. The CDR3 sequence is 15 residues long. V shed 5 bases and J shed 1 base, with 15 bases lying between them. CDR1 is MNHNS and CDR2 is SASEGT in the germline V gene. DNA for the CDR3: TGTGCCAGCAGTCGGAGCCATCAAAGGTCCTACGAGCAGTACTTC. As protein: CASSRSHQRSYEQYF.

This chain uses TRBV29-1 with TRBJ2-3, with D possibly matching TRBD2 (5 bases). Trimming shortened V by 4 bases and J by 2 bases, and 16 bases separated the two germline ends. CDR3 length: 15 residues. CDR1 and CDR2 (germline): SQVTM, ANQGSEA. CDR3: CSVGYSAGITDTQYF. The CDR3 nucleotides read TGCAGCGTTGGCTATAGCGCCGGGATCACAGATACGCAGTATTTT.

The V gene is TRBV11-3, the J gene TRBJ1-5, with unresolved D. V was clipped by 0 bases and J by 2 bases, with 17 bases between them. CDR1 SGHNT and CDR2 YENEEA come from the germline V gene. The length of the CDR3 is 18 residues. In nucleotides, the CDR3 is TGTGCCAGCAGCTTAGAGCCATCGCAGAGTTATCGCAATCAGCCCCAGCATTTT. Encoded protein: CASSLEPSQSYRNQPQHF.

There are a few counts of this clonotype. J is TRBJ1-1 and V is TRBV29-1; TRBD1 matches 7 bases. This CDR3 comprises 12 residues. Looked up from germline, CDR1 is SQVTM and CDR2 is ANQGSEA. V was clipped by 5 bases and J by 4 bases; unmatched bases: 4. Here the CDR3 DNA reads TGCAGCGTTACGACAGGGCCCACTGAAGCTTTCTTT. As protein: CSVTTGPTEAFF.

The J gene is TRBJ2-7, the V gene TRBV3-1, with 7 bases fitting TRBD1. The V gene's germline CDR1 is LGHDT and CDR2 YNNKEL (reference sequence). With 4 bases clipped from V and 0 bases from J, the junction kept 3 bases outside the gene matches. The CDR3 sequence is 14 residues long. CDR3 protein: CASSRDRLSYEQYF. CDR3 DNA sequence: TGTGCCAGCAGCCGGGACAGACTCTCCTACGAGCAGTACTTC.

This clonotype was seen repeatedly, ten times or more. This sequence joins TRBV7-8 and TRBJ2-5; possibly TRBD1 for D (6 bases). The CDR3 is made up of 13 amino acids. The ends were cut back, 5 bases at V and 6 bases at J, with 13 bases in the middle. CDR1 is SGHVS, CDR2 FQNEAQ, per germline. For the CDR3, the DNA is TGTGCCAGCAGCCAAGGACAGATTCAGACCCAGTACTTC. Its translation is CASSQGQIQTQYF.

This chain joins TRBV5-4 and TRBJ2-7; 11 bases are a match to TRBD1. Germline values: CDR1 SGHNT, CDR2 YYREEE (reference sequence). Trimming took 8 bases from V and 4 from J; bases not matched to a gene: 11. The CDR3 covers 15 residues. In DNA, the CDR3 is TGTGCCAGGCCGTGCGGGACAGGGGGGACGTACGAGCAGTACTTC. It encodes CARPCGTGGTYEQYF.

The chain uses TRBV6-2 or TRBV6-3 and TRBJ2-5; D ambiguous. V was clipped by 0 bases and J by 5 bases, with 7 bases between them. Germline CDR1 is MNHEY and CDR2 is SVGEGT. There are 13 residues in the CDR3. This CDR3 reads CASSYSSPETQYF. The CDR3 DNA sequence: TGTGCCAGCAGTTACTCGAGCCCCGAGACCCAGTACTTC.

This clonotype has at least ten counts. This chain uses TRBV6-5 with TRBJ1-2, with a tentative D call TRBD1 (5 bases). Germline loops: CDR1 MNHEY, CDR2 SVGAGI. Trimming stripped 10 bases from V and 5 bases from J, with 20 bases between. The CDR3 totals 14 residues. CDR3 sequence reads: CATSRGSGSYGYTF. The CDR3 coding sequence is TGTGCCACCTCACGGGGCTCCGGGAGTTATGGCTACACCTTC.

This clonotype was observed a handful of times. The chain joins TRBV7-2 to TRBJ2-7; TRBD2 aligns across 7 bases. With 4 bases clipped from V and 8 bases from J, the junction kept 20 bases outside the gene matches. Germline lookup yields CDR1 SGHTA and CDR2 FQGNSA. The CDR3 is 17 residues long. This CDR3 reads CASSSLLQAGSDPQQYF. In nucleotides, the CDR3 is TGTGCCAGCAGCTCCCTATTACAAGCGGGATCCGACCCGCAGCAGTACTTC.

Many counts were recorded for this clonotype. The chain employs TRBV7-2 and TRBJ2-3, with a tentative D call TRBD2 (6 bases). Deletions cut 3 bases from V and 4 bases from J, with 14 bases between. This CDR3 spans 15 amino acids. The germline CDR1 and CDR2 sequences are SGHTA and FQGNSA. In DNA form, the CDR3 reads TGTGCCAGCAGCTTTTACGCGGGATGGGCAGATACGCAGTATTTT. Its protein product is CASSFYAGWADTQYF.

The table lists this clonotype with many counts. The chain is built from TRBV7-9 and TRBJ2-7, with D tentatively TRBD1 (6 bases). Germline V gene lookup returns CDR1 SEHNR and CDR2 FQNEAQ (reference sequence). The V end was cut by 6 bases, the J end by 0 bases, with 15 bases between. CDR3 length: 15 residues. This chain's CDR3 is CASRSPDSPSYEQYF. The CDR3 nucleotides read TGTGCCAGCAGATCCCCGGACAGCCCCTCCTACGAGCAGTACTTC.

This clonotype was counted many times. The chain carries TRBV6-2 or TRBV6-3 and TRBJ2-2; TRBD1 matches at 9 bases. CDR1 and CDR2 (germline): MNHEY, SVGEGT. The CDR3 is made up of 17 amino acids. Trimming at V came to 5 bases and at J to 7 bases, leaving 14 bases not matched to a gene. The CDR3 loop is CASSTPFTGGVVGELFF. The CDR3 DNA is TGTGCCAGCAGTACACCCTTCACAGGGGGCGTAGTCGGGGAGCTGTTTTTT.

This clonotype has just a few counts. The V gene is TRBV3-1, the J gene TRBJ2-3, with unresolved D. CDR1 is LGHDT and CDR2 is YNNKEL in the germline V gene (reference sequence). This CDR3 is built from 13 residues. Between the trimmed V and J ends, which lost 2 bases and 6 bases, there was a span of 9 bases. The CDR3 reads CASSQNHLDTQYF. In DNA, the CDR3 is TGTGCCAGCAGCCAAAATCACCTGGATACGCAGTATTTT.

This clonotype was picked up many times. The chain combines TRBV5-1 with TRBJ2-3; maybe TRBD2 (6 bases). Germline lookup yields CDR1 SGHRS and CDR2 YFSETQ. This CDR3 is built from 14 residues. V gave up 4 bases and J gave up 6 bases, with 15 bases separating them. As DNA, the CDR3 is TGCGCCAGCAGCGCCCTCTCTGGAGGGGATACGCAGTATTTT. Amino acids: CASSALSGGDTQYF. The full variable domain, rest sourced from reference TRBV5-1 and TRBJ2-3, is KAGVTQTPRYLIKTRGQQVTLSCSPISGHRSVSWYQQTPGQGLQFLFEYFSETQRNKGNFPGRFSGRQFSNSRSEMNVSTLELGDSALYLCASSALSGGDTQYFGPGTRLTVL.

This clonotype was seen many times. The chain links TRBV7-2 to TRBJ2-3, with TRBD2 as a possible D gene (6 bases). CDR1 SGHTA and CDR2 FQGNSA come from the germline V gene. V shed 8 bases and J shed 0 bases, with 12 bases lying between them. The CDR3 is 14 amino acids. As DNA, the CDR3 is TGTGCCAGCCCCCGGCGGGGTAGCACAGATACGCAGTATTTT. Translated, it gives CASPRRGSTDTQYF. Filled out from reference TRBV7-2 and TRBJ2-3, the complete variable domain reads GAGVSQSPSNKVTEKGKDVELRCDPISGHTALYWYRQSLGQGLEFLIYFQGNSAPDKSGLPSDRFSAERTGGSVSTLTIQRTQQEDSAVYLCASPRRGSTDTQYFGPGTRLTVL.

The CDR3, as DNA: TGTGCCAGCAGCCCAAGTACCGCCGGAACTGGGGACAATCAGCCCCAGCATTTT. This codes for CASSPSTAGTGDNQPQHF. The chain combines TRBV7-2 with TRBJ1-5; D unclear. This CDR3 contains 18 residues. Deletions cut 5 bases from V and 3 bases from J, with 23 bases between. Germline CDR1 reads SGHTA; CDR2 reads FQGNSA.

The rearrangement links TRBV11-2 to TRBJ2-3, with 7 bases lining up with TRBD1. Germline lookup yields CDR1 SGHAT and CDR2 FQNNGV. This CDR3 has 15 residues. The J segment lost 7 bases and the V segment lost 5 bases, leaving 12 bases of the junction unmatched. This CDR3 reads CASSQGVAPQNTQYF. CDR3 nucleotide sequence: TGTGCCAGCAGCCAGGGGGTTGCCCCGCAAAATACGCAGTATTTT.

V is TRBV10-3 and J is TRBJ1-1, with 9 bases lining up with TRBD1. Germline CDR1 reads ENHRY; CDR2 reads SYGVKD. V lost 0 bases and J lost 8; bases outside the gene matches: 4. CDR3 length equals 14 residues. The CDR3 reads CAISESPGTGEAFF. The CDR3 bases are TGTGCCATCAGTGAGTCTCCCGGGACAGGGGAAGCTTTCTTT.

This clonotype has a count of ten or more. V is TRBV27 and J is TRBJ1-5; maybe TRBD1 (6 bases). Germline CDR1 is MNHEY and CDR2 is SMNVEV (reference sequence). V lost 5 bases, J lost 3 bases, and 8 bases lay in between. The length of the CDR3 is 13 residues. The CDR3 protein is CASSRGLNQPQHF. DNA for the CDR3: TGTGCCAGCAGTCGGGGGCTCAATCAGCCCCAGCATTTT.